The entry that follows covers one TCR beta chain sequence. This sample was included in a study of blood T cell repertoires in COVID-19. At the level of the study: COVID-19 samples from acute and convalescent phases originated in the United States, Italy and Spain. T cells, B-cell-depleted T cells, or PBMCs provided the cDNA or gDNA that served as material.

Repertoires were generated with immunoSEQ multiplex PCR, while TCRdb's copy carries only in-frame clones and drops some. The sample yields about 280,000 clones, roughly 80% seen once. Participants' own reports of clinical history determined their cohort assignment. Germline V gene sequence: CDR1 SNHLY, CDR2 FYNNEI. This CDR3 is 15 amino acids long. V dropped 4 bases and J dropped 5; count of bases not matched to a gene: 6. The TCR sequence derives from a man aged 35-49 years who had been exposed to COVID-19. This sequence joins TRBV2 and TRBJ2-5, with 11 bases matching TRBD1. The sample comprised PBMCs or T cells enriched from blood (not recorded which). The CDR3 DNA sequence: TGTGCCAGCAGTGGCCCGGACAGGGGGCCGGAGACCCAGTACTTC. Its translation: CASSGPDRGPETQYF.